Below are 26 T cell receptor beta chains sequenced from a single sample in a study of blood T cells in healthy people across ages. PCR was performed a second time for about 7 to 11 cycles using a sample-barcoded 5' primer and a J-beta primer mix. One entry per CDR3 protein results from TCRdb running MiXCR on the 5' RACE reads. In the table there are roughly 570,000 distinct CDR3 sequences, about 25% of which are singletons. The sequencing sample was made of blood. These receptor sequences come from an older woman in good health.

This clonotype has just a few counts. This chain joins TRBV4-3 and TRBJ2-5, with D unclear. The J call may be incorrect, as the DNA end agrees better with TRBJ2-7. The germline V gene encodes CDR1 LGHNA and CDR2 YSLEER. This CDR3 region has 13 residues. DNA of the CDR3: TGCGCCAGCAGCCAAGATAGGGCCCACGAGCAGTACTTC. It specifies CASSQDRAHEQYF.

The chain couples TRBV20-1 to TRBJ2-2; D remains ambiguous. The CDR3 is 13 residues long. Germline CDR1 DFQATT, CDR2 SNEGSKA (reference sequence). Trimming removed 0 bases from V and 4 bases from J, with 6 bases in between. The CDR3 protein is CSAREGPTGELFF. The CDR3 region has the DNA TGCAGTGCTAGAGAAGGCCCCACCGGGGAGCTGTTTTTT.

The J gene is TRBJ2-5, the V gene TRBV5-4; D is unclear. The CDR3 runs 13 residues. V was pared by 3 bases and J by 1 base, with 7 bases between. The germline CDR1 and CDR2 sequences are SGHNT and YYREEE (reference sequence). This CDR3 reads CASSSRFQETQYF. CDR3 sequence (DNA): TGTGCCAGCAGCTCAAGATTCCAAGAGACCCAGTACTTC.

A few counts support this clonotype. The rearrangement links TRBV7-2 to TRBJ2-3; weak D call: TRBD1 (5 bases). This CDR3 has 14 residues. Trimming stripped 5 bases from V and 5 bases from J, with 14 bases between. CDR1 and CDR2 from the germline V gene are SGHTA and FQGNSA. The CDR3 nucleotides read TGTGCCAGCAGCGCGACAGTCAGGCGAGATACGCAGTATTTT. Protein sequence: CASSATVRRDTQYF.

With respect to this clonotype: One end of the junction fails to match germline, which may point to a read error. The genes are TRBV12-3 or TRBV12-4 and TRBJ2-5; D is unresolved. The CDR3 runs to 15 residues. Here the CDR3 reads CASSLAWSPRQTQCF. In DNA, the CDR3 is TGTGCCAGCAGTTTAGCGTGGTCCCCTCGGCAGACCCAGTGCTTC.

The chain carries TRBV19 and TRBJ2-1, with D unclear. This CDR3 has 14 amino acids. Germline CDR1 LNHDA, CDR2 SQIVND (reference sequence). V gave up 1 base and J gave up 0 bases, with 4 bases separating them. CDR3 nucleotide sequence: TGTGCCAGTAGTATAGGTAGCTCCTACAATGAGCAGTTCTTC. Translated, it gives CASSIGSSYNEQFF. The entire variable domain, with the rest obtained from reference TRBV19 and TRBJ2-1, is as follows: DGGITQSPKYLFRKEGQNVTLSCEQNLNHDAMYWYRQDPGQGLRLIYYSQIVNDFQKGDIAEGYSVSREKKESFPLTVTSAQKNPTAFYLCASSIGSSYNEQFFGPGTRLTVL.

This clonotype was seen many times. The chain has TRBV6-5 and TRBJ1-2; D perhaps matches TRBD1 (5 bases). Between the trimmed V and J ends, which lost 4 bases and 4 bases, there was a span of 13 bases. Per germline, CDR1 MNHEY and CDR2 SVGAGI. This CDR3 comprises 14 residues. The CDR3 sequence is CASSSSRQTYGYTF. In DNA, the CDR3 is TGTGCCAGCAGTTCTTCACGACAGACCTATGGCTACACCTTC.

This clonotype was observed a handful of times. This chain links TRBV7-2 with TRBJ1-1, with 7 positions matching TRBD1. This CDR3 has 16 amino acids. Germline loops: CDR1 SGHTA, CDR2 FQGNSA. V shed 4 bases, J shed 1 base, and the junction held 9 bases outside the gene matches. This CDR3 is CASSSREGARNTEAFF. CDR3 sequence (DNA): TGTGCCAGCAGCTCGAGGGAGGGGGCAAGGAACACTGAAGCTTTCTTT.

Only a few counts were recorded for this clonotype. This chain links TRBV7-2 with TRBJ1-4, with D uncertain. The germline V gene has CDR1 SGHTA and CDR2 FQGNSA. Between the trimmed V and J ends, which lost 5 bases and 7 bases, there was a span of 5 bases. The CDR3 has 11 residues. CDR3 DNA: TGTGCCAGCAGCCCCAGTGAAAAACTGTTTTTT. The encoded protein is CASSPSEKLFF. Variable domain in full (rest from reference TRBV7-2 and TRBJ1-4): GAGVSQSPSNKVTEKGKDVELRCDPISGHTALYWYRQSLGQGLEFLIYFQGNSAPDKSGLPSDRFSAERTGGSVSTLTIQRTQQEDSAVYLCASSPSEKLFFGSGTQLSVL.

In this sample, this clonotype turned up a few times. The CDR3 coding sequence is TGTGCCAGCAGCGCACGGGGGGGGCGGGACATTCAGTACTTC. This encodes CASSARGGRDIQYF. This chain links TRBV9 with TRBJ2-4, with 8 bases lining up with TRBD2. V dropped 3 bases and J dropped 8; count of bases not matched to a gene: 7. The CDR3 sequence is 14 residues long. Germline V gene lookup returns CDR1 SGDLS and CDR2 YYNGEE.

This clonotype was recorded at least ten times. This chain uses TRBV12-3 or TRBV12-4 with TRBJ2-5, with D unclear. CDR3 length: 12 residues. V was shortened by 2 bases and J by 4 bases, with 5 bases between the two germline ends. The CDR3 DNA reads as TGTGCCAGCAGTTTAATGGGAGAGACCCAGTACTTC. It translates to CASSLMGETQYF.

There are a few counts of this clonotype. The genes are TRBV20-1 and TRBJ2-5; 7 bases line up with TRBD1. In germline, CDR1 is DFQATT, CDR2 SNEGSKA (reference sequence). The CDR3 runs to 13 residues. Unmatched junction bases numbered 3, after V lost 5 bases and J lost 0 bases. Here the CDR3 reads CSAVGQDQETQYF. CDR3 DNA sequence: TGCAGTGCTGTCGGACAGGACCAAGAGACCCAGTACTTC.

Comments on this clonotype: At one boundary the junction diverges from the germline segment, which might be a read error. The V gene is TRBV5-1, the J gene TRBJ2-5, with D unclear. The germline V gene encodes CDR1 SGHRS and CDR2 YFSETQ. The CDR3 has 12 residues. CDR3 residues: CASSLDDGTQYF. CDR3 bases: TGCGCCAGTAGCTTGGACGACGGGACCCAGTACTTC. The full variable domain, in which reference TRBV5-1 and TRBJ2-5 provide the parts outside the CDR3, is KAGVTQTPRYLIKTRGQQVTLSCSPISGHRSVSWYQQTPGQGLQFLFEYFSETQRNKGNFPGRFSGRQFSNSRSEMNVSTLELGDSALYLCASSLDDGTQYFGPGTRLLVL.

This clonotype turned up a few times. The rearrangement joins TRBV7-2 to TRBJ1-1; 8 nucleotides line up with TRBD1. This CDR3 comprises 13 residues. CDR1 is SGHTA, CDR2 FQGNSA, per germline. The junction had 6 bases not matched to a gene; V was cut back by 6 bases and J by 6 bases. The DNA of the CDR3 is TGTGCCAGCAGTCAGCAGGGGGCTTCTGAAGCTTTCTTT. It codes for CASSQQGASEAFF.

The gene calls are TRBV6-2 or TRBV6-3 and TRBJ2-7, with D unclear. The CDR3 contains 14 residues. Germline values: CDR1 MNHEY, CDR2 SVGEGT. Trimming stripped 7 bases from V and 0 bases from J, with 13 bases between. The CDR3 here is CASTLHTVSYEQYF. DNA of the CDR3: TGTGCCAGCACCCTCCACACCGTCTCCTACGAGCAGTACTTC.

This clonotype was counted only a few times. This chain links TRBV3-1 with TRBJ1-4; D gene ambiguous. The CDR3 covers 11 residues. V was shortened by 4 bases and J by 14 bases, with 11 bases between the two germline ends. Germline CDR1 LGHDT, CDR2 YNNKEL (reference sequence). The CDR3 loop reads CASSRERRLFF. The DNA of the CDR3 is TGTGCCAGCAGCCGCGAAAGACGTCTGTTTTTT. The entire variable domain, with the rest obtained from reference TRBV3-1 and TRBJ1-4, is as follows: DTAVSQTPKYLVTQMGNDKSIKCEQNLGHDTMYWYKQDSKKFLKIMFSYNNKELIINETVPNRFSPKSPDKAHLNLHINSLELGDSAVYFCASSRERRLFFGSGTQLSVL.

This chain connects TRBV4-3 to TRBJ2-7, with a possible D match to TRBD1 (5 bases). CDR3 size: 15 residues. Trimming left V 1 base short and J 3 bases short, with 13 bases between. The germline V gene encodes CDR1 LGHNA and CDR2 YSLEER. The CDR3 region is CASSQGATAYYEQYF. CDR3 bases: TGCGCCAGCAGCCAAGGAGCGACAGCCTACTACGAGCAGTACTTC.

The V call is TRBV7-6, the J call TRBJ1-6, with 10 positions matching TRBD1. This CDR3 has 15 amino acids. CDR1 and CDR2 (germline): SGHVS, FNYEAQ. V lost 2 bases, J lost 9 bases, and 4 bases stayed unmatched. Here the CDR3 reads CASSLLGTGASPLHF. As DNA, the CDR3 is TGTGCCAGCAGCTTATTGGGGACAGGGGCTTCACCCCTCCACTTT.

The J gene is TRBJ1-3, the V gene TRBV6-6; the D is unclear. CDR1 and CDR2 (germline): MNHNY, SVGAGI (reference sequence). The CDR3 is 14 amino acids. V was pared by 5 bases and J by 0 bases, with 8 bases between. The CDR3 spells CASSHTSSGNTIYF. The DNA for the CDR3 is TGTGCCAGCAGTCACACCAGCTCTGGAAACACCATATATTTT.

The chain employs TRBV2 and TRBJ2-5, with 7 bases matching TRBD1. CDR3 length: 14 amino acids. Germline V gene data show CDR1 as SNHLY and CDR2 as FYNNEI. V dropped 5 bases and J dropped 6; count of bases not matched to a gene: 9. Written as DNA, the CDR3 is TGTGCCAGCAGTAGGGGGCTGGAGTTAAAGACCCAGTACTTC. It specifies CASSRGLELKTQYF. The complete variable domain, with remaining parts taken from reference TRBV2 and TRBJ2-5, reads EPEVTQTPSHQVTQMGQEVILRCVPISNHLYFYWYRQILGQKVEFLVSFYNNEISEKSEIFDDQFSVERPDGSNFTLKIRSTKLEDSAMYFCASSRGLELKTQYFGPGTRLLVL.

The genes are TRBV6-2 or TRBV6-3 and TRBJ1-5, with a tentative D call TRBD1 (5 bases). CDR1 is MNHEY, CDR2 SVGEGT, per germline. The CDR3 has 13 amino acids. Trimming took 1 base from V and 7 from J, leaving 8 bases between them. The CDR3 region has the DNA TGTGCCAGCAGTTACTTAGACAGACAGCCCCAGCATTTT. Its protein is CASSYLDRQPQHF.

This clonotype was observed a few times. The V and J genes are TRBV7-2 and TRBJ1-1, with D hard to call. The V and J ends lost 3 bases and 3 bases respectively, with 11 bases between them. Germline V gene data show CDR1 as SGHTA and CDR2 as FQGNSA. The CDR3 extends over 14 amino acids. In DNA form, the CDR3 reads TGTGCCAGCAGCTTCCGGCCGCCTGACACTGAAGCTTTCTTT. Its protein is CASSFRPPDTEAFF.

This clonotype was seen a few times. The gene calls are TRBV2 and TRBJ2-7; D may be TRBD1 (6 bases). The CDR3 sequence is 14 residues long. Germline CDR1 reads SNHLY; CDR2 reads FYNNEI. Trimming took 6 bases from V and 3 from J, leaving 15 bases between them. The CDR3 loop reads CASSSTTGFYEQYF. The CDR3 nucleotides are TGTGCCAGCAGCTCTACTACAGGGTTCTACGAGCAGTACTTC.

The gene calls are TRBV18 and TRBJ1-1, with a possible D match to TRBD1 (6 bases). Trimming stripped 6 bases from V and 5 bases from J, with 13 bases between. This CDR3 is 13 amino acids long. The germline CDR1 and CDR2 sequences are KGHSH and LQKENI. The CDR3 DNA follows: TGTGCCAGCTCGGGGGGGCGAAGGACTGAAGCTTTCTTT. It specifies CASSGGRRTEAFF.

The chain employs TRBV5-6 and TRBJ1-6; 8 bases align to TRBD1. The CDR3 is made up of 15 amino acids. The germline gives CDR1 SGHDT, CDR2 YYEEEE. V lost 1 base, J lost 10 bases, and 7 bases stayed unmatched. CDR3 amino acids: CASSLRDRTYSPLHF. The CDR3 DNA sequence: TGTGCCAGCAGCTTGAGGGACAGGACCTACTCACCCCTCCACTTT.

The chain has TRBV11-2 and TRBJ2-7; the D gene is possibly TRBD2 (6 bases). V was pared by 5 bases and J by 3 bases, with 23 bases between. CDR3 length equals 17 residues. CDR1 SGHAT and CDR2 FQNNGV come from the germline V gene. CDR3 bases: TGTGCCAGCAGCCCAACGAAAAGGCTCGACGGGGGCTACGAGCAGTACTTC. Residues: CASSPTKRLDGGYEQYF.